The next 19 T cell receptor beta chains were all read from a single sample in a study of sequential checkpoint blockade in melanoma. The table came from immunoSEQ multiplex PCR; TCRdb's copy has only in-frame clones and leaves some out. The sample lists tens of thousands of clones, 85% to 90% seen once, with 14% in the top ten. Treatment indicated: randomized to nivolumab then ipilimumab (arm A) or the reverse (arm B). The sequencing here drew on CD8+ T cells sorted from blood (inferred from file names), taken from a patient given nivolumab and ipilimumab in sequence. Receptor source: a human donor with melanoma.

The chain employs TRBV5-4 and TRBJ1-2; D uncertain. This CDR3 contains 14 residues. V lost 5 bases and J 3 bases, leaving 14 bases between the germline ends. Germline-derived CDR1 and CDR2 are SGHNT and YYREEE (reference sequence). In DNA, the CDR3 is TGTGCCAGCAGGATTGGGCAGGCCGACTATGGCTACACCTTC. Translating gives CASRIGQADYGYTF. The full variable domain, in which reference TRBV5-4 and TRBJ1-2 provide the parts outside the CDR3, is ETGVTQSPTHLIKTRGQQVTLRCSSQSGHNTVSWYQQALGQGPQFIFQYYREEENGRGNFPPRFSGLQFPNYSSELNVNALELDDSALYLCASRIGQADYGYTFGSGTRLTVV.

This clone was seen a few times. The rearrangement links TRBV6-5 to TRBJ2-7; the D gene is possibly TRBD2 (6 bases). CDR1 MNHEY and CDR2 SVGAGI come from the germline V gene. V was trimmed by 5 bases and J by 3 bases, leaving 11 bases between them. The CDR3 sequence is 13 residues long. This chain's CDR3 is CASSPGLGYEQYF. The CDR3 DNA is TGTGCCAGCAGTCCGGGACTCGGCTACGAGCAGTACTTC.

V usage is TRBV19 and J usage is TRBJ2-1, with 10 bases lining up with TRBD2. The CDR3 is 20 amino acids. Germline values: CDR1 LNHDA, CDR2 SQIVND (reference sequence). Trimming took 2 bases from V and 2 from J; bases not matched to a gene: 15. CDR3 sequence: CASSITRPAGGPETYNEQFF. The CDR3 DNA reads TGTGCCAGTAGTATAACAAGGCCAGCGGGGGGGCCGGAAACCTACAATGAGCAGTTCTTC.

The V and J genes are TRBV2 and TRBJ2-2; D might be TRBD2 (7 bases). Trimming cost V 10 bases and J 5 bases, with 20 bases left between them. The CDR3 runs 15 residues. Germline assignment: CDR1 SNHLY and CDR2 FYNNEI. In DNA form, the CDR3 reads TGTGCCACCGAGGGGAATCGGGGGGCGACCGGGGAGCTGTTTTTT. Translating it yields CATEGNRGATGELFF.

The V and J genes are TRBV9 and TRBJ1-3; 10 bases align to TRBD1. The CDR3 covers 15 residues. The germline CDR1 and CDR2 sequences are SGDLS and YYNGEE. Trimming at V came to 3 bases and at J to 4 bases, leaving 4 bases not matched to a gene. The CDR3 sequence is CASSGDRGPGNTIYF. The CDR3 DNA reads as TGTGCCAGCAGCGGCGACAGGGGGCCAGGAAACACCATATATTTT.

The chain combines TRBV9 with TRBJ1-1, with D tentatively TRBD1 (5 bases). Germline V lookup: CDR1 SGDLS, CDR2 YYNGEE. V was shortened by 3 bases and J by 5 bases, with 17 bases between the two germline ends. CDR3 length: 15 amino acids. Here the CDR3 DNA reads TGTGCCAGCAGCGCCGGAACAGGCCTTAGGACTGAAGCTTTCTTT. Its protein is CASSAGTGLRTEAFF.

The rearrangement links TRBV15 to TRBJ1-6, with 8 bases fitting TRBD1. In germline, CDR1 is LNHNV, CDR2 YYDKDF (reference sequence). Germline trimming cut 0 bases from V and 7 bases from J; bases unmatched to any gene: 5. The CDR3 length is 16 residues. CDR3 residues: CATSRDRTGINSPLHF. The CDR3 bases are TGTGCCACCAGCAGAGACCGGACAGGGATAAATTCACCCCTCCACTTT.

This chain connects TRBV2 to TRBJ2-7; TRBD1 might be the D (6 bases). Germline V lookup: CDR1 SNHLY, CDR2 FYNNEI. V gave up 4 bases and J gave up 2 bases, with 18 bases separating them. This CDR3 comprises 16 residues. The CDR3 coding sequence is TGTGCCAGCAGTGCCACAGGGTCCGAGGCCCCCTACGAGCAGTACGTC. Protein product: CASSATGSEAPYEQYV.

The sample holds one count of this clone. The chain combines TRBV9 with TRBJ2-1; D may be TRBD2 (7 bases). V was pared by 3 bases and J by 4 bases, with 14 bases between. The CDR3 covers 15 residues. Germline assignment: CDR1 SGDLS and CDR2 YYNGEE. The CDR3 is CASSGGRRGYNEQFF. The CDR3 DNA sequence: TGTGCCAGCAGCGGGGGGCGGCGGGGGTACAATGAGCAGTTCTTC.

This chain uses TRBV7-9 with TRBJ2-7; 10 nucleotides align to TRBD1. The germline V gene has CDR1 SEHNR and CDR2 FQNEAQ (reference sequence). The CDR3 has 14 amino acids. Trimming took 5 bases from V and 6 from J; bases not matched to a gene: 7. This CDR3 reads CASSRRDRGFEQYF. The CDR3 coding sequence is TGTGCCAGCAGCCGACGGGACAGGGGATTCGAGCAGTACTTC.

The chain is built from TRBV9 and TRBJ2-3, with D tentatively TRBD1 (6 bases). The CDR3 runs to 14 residues. Germline assignment: CDR1 SGDLS and CDR2 YYNGEE. With 4 bases removed from V and 7 bases from J, the gap between germline ends came to 16 bases. CDR3 loop: CASSPRTESNTQYF. CDR3 in DNA: TGTGCCAGCAGCCCTCGGACAGAATCTAATACGCAGTATTTT.

The J gene is TRBJ2-3, the V gene TRBV30; TRBD2 aligns across 8 bases. V trimming: 0 bases; J trimming: 4 bases; junction bases outside the gene matches: 3. From germline, CDR1 is GTSNPN and CDR2 SVGIG (reference sequence). The CDR3 runs 14 residues. The CDR3 loop reads CAWSVTGGPDTQYF. DNA for the CDR3: TGTGCCTGGAGTGTAACGGGGGGGCCAGATACGCAGTATTTT.

The J gene is TRBJ2-1, the V gene TRBV9, with D perhaps TRBD2 (5 bases). Trimming cost V 4 bases and J 5 bases, with 16 bases left between them. CDR1 is SGDLS and CDR2 is YYNGEE in the germline V gene. This CDR3 region has 15 residues. The CDR3 is CASSPRGGLDNEQFF. CDR3 bases: TGTGCCAGCAGCCCCCGGGGTGGCTTAGACAATGAGCAGTTCTTC.

CDR3 sequence: CASTSRTETYEQYF. CDR3 in DNA: TGTGCCAGCACCTCTCGGACAGAAACTTACGAGCAGTACTTC. This chain uses TRBV6-1 with TRBJ2-7, with D perhaps matching TRBD1 (6 bases). Germline V lookup: CDR1 MNHNS, CDR2 SASEGT. Deletions cut 7 bases from V and 4 bases from J, with 17 bases between. This CDR3 comprises 14 residues.

V and J are TRBV9 and TRBJ2-1; D may be TRBD2 (5 bases). This CDR3 contains 16 residues. The V and J ends lost 0 bases and 4 bases respectively, with 14 bases between them. Germline loops: CDR1 SGDLS, CDR2 YYNGEE. The CDR3 protein is CASSVATGRAYNEQFF. The CDR3 DNA sequence: TGTGCCAGCAGCGTAGCTACTGGGAGAGCTTACAATGAGCAGTTCTTC.

This clone was counted once. This chain connects TRBV6-5 to TRBJ2-5; TRBD2 agrees at 9 bases. The CDR3 runs to 15 residues. In germline, CDR1 is MNHEY, CDR2 SVGAGI. The V and J ends lost 7 bases and 2 bases, in that order; junction bases with no gene match: 8. The CDR3 spells CASKAGGGLQETQYF. In nucleotides, the CDR3 is TGTGCCAGCAAGGCGGGGGGGGGCCTGCAAGAGACCCAGTACTTC.

The CDR3: CASSYLPGKQFF. For the CDR3, the DNA is TGTGCCAGCAGTTACTTACCAGGGAAGCAGTTCTTC. This rearrangement joins TRBV6-5 to TRBJ2-1, with D perhaps matching TRBD1 (5 bases). CDR1 MNHEY and CDR2 SVGAGI come from the germline V gene. This CDR3 spans 12 amino acids. The ends were cut back, 1 base at V and 11 bases at J, with 9 bases in the middle.

The chain is built from TRBV10-1 and TRBJ2-1, with D perhaps matching TRBD2 (5 bases). The CDR3 contains 12 residues. Germline V gene data show CDR1 as WNHNN and CDR2 as SYGVQD (reference sequence). DNA of the CDR3: TGCGTCGAGCCACTAGACTACAATGAGCAGTTCTTC. Translated: CVEPLDYNEQFF.

This sequence joins TRBV4-3 and TRBJ2-7; TRBD1 is a possible D gene (8 bases). Germline-derived CDR1 and CDR2 are LGHNA and YSLEER. Trimming shortened V by 1 base and J by 10 bases, and 14 bases separated the two germline ends. The CDR3 is made up of 13 amino acids. CDR3 protein: CASSQGTGRDQYV. The CDR3 DNA follows: TGCGCCAGCAGCCAAGGGACAGGGAGGGACCAGTACGTC.